Reported below is one T cell receptor (beta chain). Its antigen is unknown. Trimming took off 1 base at V and 0 bases at J, with 3 bases between the two ends. CDR3 size: 13 residues. CDR1 GTSNPN and CDR2 SVGIG come from the germline V gene (reference sequence). Following RNA extraction, reverse transcription yielded cDNA that acted as the sequencing template. The repertoire was sequenced with immunoSEQ multiplex PCR; TCRdb's copy has only in-frame clones and lacks some. The repertoire holds 150,000 to 200,000 clones, roughly 60% seen once, with approximately 1% in the top ten. The data were obtained in a study of CD8+ T cells in alopecia areata. Study summary: A 6-month period off drug followed tofacitinib, which lasted 6 to 18 months.

Points from the study as a whole: A large proportion of expanded lesional clones were detected persisting in scalp and blood during tofacitinib. The study found higher clonality in lesional than normal scalp, especially in alopecia totalis/universalis. Administration of tofacitinib significantly diminished scalp clonality and expanded CD8+ clones within the top 100.

Regarding treatment: oral pan-JAK inhibitor, 5-10 mg twice daily. This chain links TRBV30 with TRBJ2-2; D gene uncertain. The clonotype originates from a human donor with alopecia areata. Specimen: CD4+ T cells sorted from blood, collected at week 24, from a patient treated with tofacitinib. Written as DNA, the CDR3 is TGTGCCTGGAGTGGTTCGAACACCGGGGAGCTGTTTTTT. Protein: CAWSGSNTGELFF.